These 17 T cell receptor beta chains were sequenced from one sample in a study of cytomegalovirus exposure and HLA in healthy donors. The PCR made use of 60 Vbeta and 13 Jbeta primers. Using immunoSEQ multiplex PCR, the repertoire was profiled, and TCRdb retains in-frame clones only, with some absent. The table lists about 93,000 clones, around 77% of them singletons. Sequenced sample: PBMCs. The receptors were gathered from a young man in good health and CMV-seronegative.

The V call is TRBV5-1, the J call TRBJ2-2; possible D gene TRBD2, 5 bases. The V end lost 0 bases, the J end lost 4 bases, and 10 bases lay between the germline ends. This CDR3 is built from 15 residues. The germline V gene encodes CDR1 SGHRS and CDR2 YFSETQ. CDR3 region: CASSLGEGSTGELFF. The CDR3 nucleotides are TGCGCCAGCAGCTTGGGAGAGGGATCCACCGGGGAGCTGTTTTTT.

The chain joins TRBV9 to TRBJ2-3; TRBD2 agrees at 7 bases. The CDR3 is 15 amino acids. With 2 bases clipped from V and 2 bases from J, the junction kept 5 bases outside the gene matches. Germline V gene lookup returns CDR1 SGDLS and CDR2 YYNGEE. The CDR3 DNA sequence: TGTGCCAGCAGCGTGGGGGGGACTAACACAGATACGCAGTATTTT. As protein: CASSVGGTNTDTQYF.

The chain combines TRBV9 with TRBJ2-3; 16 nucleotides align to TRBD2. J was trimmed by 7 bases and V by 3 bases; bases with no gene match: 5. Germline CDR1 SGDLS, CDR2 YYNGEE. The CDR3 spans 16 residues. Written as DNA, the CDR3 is TGTGCCAGCAGCGCCCCGGGACTAGCGGGGGGGCATACGCAGTATTTT. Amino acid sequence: CASSAPGLAGGHTQYF. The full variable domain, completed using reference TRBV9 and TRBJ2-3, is DSGVTQTPKHLITATGQRVTLRCSPRSGDLSVYWYQQSLDQGLQFLIQYYNGEERAKGNILERFSAQQFPDLHSELNLSSLELGDSALYFCASSAPGLAGGHTQYFGPGTRLTVL.

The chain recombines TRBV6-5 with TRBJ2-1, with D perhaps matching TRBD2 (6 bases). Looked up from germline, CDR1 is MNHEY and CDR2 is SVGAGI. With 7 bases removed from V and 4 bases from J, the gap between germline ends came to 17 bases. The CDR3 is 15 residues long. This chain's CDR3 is CASTTAGKGYNEQFF. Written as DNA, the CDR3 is TGTGCCAGCACCACCGCGGGAAAGGGTTACAATGAGCAGTTCTTC.

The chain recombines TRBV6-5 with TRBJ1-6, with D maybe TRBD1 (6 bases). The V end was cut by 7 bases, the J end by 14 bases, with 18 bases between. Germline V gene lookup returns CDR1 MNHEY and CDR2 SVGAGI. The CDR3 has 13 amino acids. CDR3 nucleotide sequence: TGTGCCAGCACCCAGAGGGGCTCAGGGGCCCTCCACTTT. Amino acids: CASTQRGSGALHF.

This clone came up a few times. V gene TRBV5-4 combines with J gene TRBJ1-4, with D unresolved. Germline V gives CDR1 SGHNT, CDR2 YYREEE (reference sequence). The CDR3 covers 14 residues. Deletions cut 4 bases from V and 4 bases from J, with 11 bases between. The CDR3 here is CASSQDGSNEKLFF. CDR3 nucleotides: TGTGCCAGCAGCCAGGACGGGAGTAATGAAAAACTGTTTTTT.

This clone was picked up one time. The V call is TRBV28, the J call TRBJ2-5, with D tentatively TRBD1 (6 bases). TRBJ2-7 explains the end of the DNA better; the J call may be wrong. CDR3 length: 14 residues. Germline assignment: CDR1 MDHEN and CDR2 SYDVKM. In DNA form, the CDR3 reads TGTGCCAGCACTTTTAGACAGGCAACCTACGAGCAGTACTTC. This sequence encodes CASTFRQATYEQYF.

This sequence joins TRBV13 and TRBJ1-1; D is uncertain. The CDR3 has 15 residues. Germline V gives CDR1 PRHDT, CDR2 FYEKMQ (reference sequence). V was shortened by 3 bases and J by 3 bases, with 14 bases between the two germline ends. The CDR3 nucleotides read TGTGCCAGCAGCTTTGGGAGGAGGCGAGACACTGAAGCTTTCTTT. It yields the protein CASSFGRRRDTEAFF.

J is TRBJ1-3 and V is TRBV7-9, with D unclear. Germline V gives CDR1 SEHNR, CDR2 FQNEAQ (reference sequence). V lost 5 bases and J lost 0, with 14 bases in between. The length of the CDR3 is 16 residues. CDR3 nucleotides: TGTGCCAGCAGCCTCCCTAAGGAGGGCTCTGGAAACACCATATATTTT. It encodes CASSLPKEGSGNTIYF.

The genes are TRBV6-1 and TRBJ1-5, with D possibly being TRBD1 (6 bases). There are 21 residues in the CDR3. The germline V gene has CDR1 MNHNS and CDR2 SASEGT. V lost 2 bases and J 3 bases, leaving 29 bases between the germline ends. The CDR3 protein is CASSEYQGMRIQGRANQPQHF. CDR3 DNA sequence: TGTGCCAGCAGTGAATATCAGGGTATGAGAATCCAGGGGCGGGCCAATCAGCCCCAGCATTTT.

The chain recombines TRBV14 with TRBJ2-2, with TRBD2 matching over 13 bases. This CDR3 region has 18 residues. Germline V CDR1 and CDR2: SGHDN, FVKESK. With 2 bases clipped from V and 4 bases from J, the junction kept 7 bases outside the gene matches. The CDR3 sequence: CASSQNFRTSGSTGELFF. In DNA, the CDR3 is TGTGCCAGCAGCCAAAACTTCCGGACTAGCGGGAGCACCGGGGAGCTGTTTTTT.

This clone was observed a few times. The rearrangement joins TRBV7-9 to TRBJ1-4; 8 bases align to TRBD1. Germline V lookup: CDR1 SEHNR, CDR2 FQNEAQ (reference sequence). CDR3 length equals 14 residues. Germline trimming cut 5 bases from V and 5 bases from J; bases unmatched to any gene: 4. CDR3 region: CASSARTGNEKLFF. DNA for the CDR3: TGTGCCAGCAGCGCTCGGACAGGGAATGAAAAACTGTTTTTT.

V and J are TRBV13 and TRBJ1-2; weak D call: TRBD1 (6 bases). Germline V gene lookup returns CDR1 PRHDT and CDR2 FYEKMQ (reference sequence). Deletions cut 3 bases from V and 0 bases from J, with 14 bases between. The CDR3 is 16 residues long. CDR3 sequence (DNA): TGTGCCAGCAGCTTCGCAGACAGGTTAGCTAACTATGGCTACACCTTC. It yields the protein CASSFADRLANYGYTF.

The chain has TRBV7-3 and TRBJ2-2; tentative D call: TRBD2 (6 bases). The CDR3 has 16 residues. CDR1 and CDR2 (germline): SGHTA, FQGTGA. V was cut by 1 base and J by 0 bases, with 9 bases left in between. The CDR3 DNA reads TGTGCCAGCAGCTTAAACGGCGGGGCGAACACCGGGGAGCTGTTTTTT. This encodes CASSLNGGANTGELFF.

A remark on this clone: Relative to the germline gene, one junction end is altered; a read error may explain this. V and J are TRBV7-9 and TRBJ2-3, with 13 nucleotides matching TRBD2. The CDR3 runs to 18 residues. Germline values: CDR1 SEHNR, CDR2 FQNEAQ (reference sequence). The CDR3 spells CSSSLLGTSGMDTDTQYF. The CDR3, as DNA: TGTTCCAGCAGCTTATTAGGGACTAGCGGGATGGACACAGATACGCAGTATTTT.

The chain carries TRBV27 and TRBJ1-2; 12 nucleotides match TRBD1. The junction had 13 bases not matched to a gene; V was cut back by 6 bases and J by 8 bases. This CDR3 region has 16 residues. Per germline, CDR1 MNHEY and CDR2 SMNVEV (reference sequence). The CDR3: CASRQTGDRGRGGYTF. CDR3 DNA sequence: TGTGCCAGCAGACAAACCGGGGACAGGGGGCGAGGAGGCTACACCTTC.

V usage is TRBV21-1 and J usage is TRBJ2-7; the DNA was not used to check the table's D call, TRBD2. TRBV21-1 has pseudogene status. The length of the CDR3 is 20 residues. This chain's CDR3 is CASSKVRRPEQPLLPYEQYV. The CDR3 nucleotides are TGTGCCAGCAGCAAAGTTCGGCGGCCAGAGCAGCCGCTTTTGCCCTACGAGCAGTACGTC.